This T cell receptor beta chain was observed in a study of OX40 agonist ivuxolimab in advanced cancers. Turning to the study itself: Three patients, one with hepatocellular carcinoma and two with cutaneous melanoma, achieved partial responses. Study-wide points: Blood T cells, both CD4+ and CD8+, expanded clonally by week 6 at 0.1 to 3.0 mg/kg. The study found that CD8+ T cells averaged more expanded clones than CD4+.

Points on this clone: Its target is unknown.

There are 14 residues in the CDR3. Trimming removed 2 bases from V and 4 bases from J, with 10 bases in between. Germline-derived CDR1 and CDR2 are MGHRA and YSYEKL. Only in-frame clones appear in the TCRdb table, and some are missing; sequencing was by immunoSEQ multiplex PCR. The table includes 77,000 or so clones, more than 85% detected once. If patients had autoimmune disease history or systemic immunosuppression, they were excluded. The chain employs TRBV4-1 and TRBJ2-3, with unresolved D. The starting material was CD4+ or CD8+ T cells sorted from blood, obtained in a trial of the OX40 agonist ivuxolimab. This TCR came from an adult with an advanced solid tumor such as melanoma, head and neck, liver or kidney cancer. The CDR3 DNA reads TGCGCCAGCAGCCAAAGTAGTGGGGCAGATACGCAGTATTTT. Translating gives CASSQSSGADTQYF.